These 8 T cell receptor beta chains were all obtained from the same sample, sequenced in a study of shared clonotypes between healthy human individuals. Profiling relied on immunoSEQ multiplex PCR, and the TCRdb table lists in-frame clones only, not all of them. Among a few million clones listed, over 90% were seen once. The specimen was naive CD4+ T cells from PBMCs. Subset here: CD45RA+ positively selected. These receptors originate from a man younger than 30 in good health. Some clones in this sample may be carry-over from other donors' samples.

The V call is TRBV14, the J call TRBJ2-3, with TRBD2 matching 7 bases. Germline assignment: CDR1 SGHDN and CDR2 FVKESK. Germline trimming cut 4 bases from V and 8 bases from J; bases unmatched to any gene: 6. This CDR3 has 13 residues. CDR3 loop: CASSREGVVTQYF. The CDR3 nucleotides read TGTGCCAGCAGCCGGGAGGGAGTTGTTACGCAGTATTTT.

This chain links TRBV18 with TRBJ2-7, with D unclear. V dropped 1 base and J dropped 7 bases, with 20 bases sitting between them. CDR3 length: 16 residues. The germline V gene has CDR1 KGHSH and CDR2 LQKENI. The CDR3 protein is CASSPRRNPHPEEQYF. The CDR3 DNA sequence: TGTGCCAGCTCACCACGCCGGAACCCACACCCGGAGGAGCAGTACTTC. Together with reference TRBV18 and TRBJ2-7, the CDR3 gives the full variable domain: NAGVMQNPRHLVRRRGQEARLRCSPMKGHSHVYWYRQLPEEGLKFMVYLQKENIIDESGMPKERFSAEFPKEGPSILRIQQVVRGDSAAYFCASSPRRNPHPEEQYFGPGTRLTVT.

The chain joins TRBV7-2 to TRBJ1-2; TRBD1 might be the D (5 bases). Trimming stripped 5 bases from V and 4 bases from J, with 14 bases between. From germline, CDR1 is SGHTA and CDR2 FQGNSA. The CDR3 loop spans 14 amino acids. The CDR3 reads CASSPTSDSYGYTF. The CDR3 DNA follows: TGTGCCAGCAGCCCTACTTCTGACAGCTATGGCTACACCTTC.

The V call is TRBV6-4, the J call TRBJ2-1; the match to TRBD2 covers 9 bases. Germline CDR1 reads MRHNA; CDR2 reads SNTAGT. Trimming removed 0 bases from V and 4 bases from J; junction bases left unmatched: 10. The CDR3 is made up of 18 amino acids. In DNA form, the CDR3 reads TGTGCCAGCAGTGACTCATTTAGCGGGAGTGCCCCTTACAATGAGCAGTTCTTC. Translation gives CASSDSFSGSAPYNEQFF.

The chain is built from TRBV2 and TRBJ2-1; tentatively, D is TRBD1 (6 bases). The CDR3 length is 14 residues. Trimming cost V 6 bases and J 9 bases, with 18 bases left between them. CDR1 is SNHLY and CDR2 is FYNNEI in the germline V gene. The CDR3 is CASSRDNQLGEQFF. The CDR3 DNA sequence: TGTGCCAGCAGCCGGGACAACCAACTGGGTGAGCAGTTCTTC.

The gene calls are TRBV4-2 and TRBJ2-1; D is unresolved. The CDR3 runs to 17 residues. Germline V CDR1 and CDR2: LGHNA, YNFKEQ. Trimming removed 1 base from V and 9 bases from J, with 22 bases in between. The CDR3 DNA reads TGTGCCAGCAGCCAAGTATTGTCTGGGCTAGTTCTCTCTGAGCAGTTCTTC. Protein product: CASSQVLSGLVLSEQFF.

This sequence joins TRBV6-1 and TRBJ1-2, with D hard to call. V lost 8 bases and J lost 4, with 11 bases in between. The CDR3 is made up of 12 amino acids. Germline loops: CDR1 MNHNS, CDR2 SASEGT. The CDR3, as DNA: TGTGCCAGCTCTGATTTCGCCTATGGCTACACCTTC. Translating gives CASSDFAYGYTF.

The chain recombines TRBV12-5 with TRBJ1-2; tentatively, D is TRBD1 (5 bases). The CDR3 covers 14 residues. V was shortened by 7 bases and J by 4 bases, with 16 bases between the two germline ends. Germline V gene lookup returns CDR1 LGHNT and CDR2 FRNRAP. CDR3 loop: CASAQEGRLYGYTF. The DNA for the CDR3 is TGTGCTAGTGCTCAGGAGGGACGGCTCTATGGCTACACCTTC.